A single sample gave rise to the 23 T cell receptor beta chains below, sequenced in a study of shared clonotypes between healthy human individuals. Method: immunoSEQ multiplex PCR; TCRdb's copy keeps in-frame clones and lacks some. The table records about 2,500,000 clones, approximately 94% of them present only once. Sequencing was done on a sample of naive CD4+ T cells sorted from blood. Indicated subset: CD45RA+ positively selected. Every receptor here comes from a man younger than 30 in good health.

The chain couples TRBV25-1 to TRBJ1-2; D possibly corresponds to TRBD1 (5 bases). The CDR3 contains 15 residues. Trimming pared 5 bases from V and 1 base from J, leaving 14 bases between. The germline gives CDR1 MGHDK, CDR2 SYGVNS. The chain's CDR3 is CASSQHWGFNYGYTF. CDR3 DNA sequence: TGTGCCAGCAGTCAACACTGGGGGTTTAACTATGGCTACACCTTC.

The chain joins TRBV6-6 to TRBJ2-1, with 13 bases identical to TRBD2. With V trimmed by 6 bases and J by 6 bases, 2 bases remained unmatched. The CDR3 sequence is 14 residues long. Germline CDR1 MNHNY, CDR2 SVGAGI (reference sequence). CDR3 region: CASSGTSGTNEQFF. DNA of the CDR3: TGTGCCAGCAGCGGGACTAGCGGGACCAATGAGCAGTTCTTC.

The V call is TRBV6-1, the J call TRBJ2-7; possible D gene TRBD2, 5 bases. There are 14 residues in the CDR3. Germline values: CDR1 MNHNS, CDR2 SASEGT. Trimming cost V 8 bases and J 2 bases, with 16 bases left between them. Here the CDR3 reads CASRTPGSAYEQYF. The CDR3 bases are TGTGCCAGCCGAACTCCGGGATCCGCCTACGAGCAGTACTTC.

The chain's CDR3 is CASSLAGSLNYEQYF. In nucleotides, the CDR3 is TGTGCCAGCAGCTTGGCCGGCTCCCTTAACTACGAGCAGTACTTC. The chain uses TRBV5-4 and TRBJ2-7; D is undetermined. Germline V CDR1 and CDR2: SGHNT, YYREEE (reference sequence). The CDR3 spans 15 residues. Trimming cost V 0 bases and J 3 bases, with 13 bases left between them. Combining the CDR3 with reference TRBV5-4 and TRBJ2-7 gives the whole variable domain ETGVTQSPTHLIKTRGQQVTLRCSSQSGHNTVSWYQQALGQGPQFIFQYYREEENGRGNFPPRFSGLQFPNYSSELNVNALELDDSALYLCASSLAGSLNYEQYFGPGTRLTVT.

The V and J genes are TRBV19 and TRBJ2-2; 7 bases match TRBD1. The V segment lost 7 bases and the J segment 5 bases; nucleotides outside the gene matches: 7. In germline, CDR1 is LNHDA, CDR2 SQIVND (reference sequence). The CDR3 consists of 14 residues. CDR3 sequence: CASTHDRETGELFF. The CDR3, as DNA: TGTGCCAGTACCCACGACAGGGAGACCGGGGAGCTGTTTTTT.

This clone has only one observation. The rearrangement links TRBV30 to TRBJ2-5; 12 bases align to TRBD1. The DNA end is a closer match to TRBJ2-7, so the J assignment may be wrong. This CDR3 has 15 amino acids. Germline V gene sequence: CDR1 GTSNPN, CDR2 SVGIG (reference sequence). CDR3 DNA sequence: TGTGCCTGGAGTGCCCCCGGGACAGGGGGCCGCGAGCAGTACTTC. Its translation is CAWSAPGTGGREQYF.

J is TRBJ1-5 and V is TRBV2; D is perhaps TRBD1 (6 bases). CDR1 is SNHLY, CDR2 FYNNEI, per germline. The CDR3 is 15 amino acids. V shed 2 bases and J shed 6 bases, with 14 bases lying between them. This CDR3 reads CASSEQAGVGQPQHF. CDR3 bases: TGTGCCAGCAGTGAACAGGCAGGGGTGGGTCAGCCCCAGCATTTT.

In this sample, this clone turned up once. The gene calls are TRBV6-1 and TRBJ2-3; 11 bases are a match to TRBD1. This CDR3 is built from 15 residues. Germline loops: CDR1 MNHNS, CDR2 SASEGT. The V gene end was trimmed by 6 bases and the J gene end by 5 bases; junction bases not matched to a gene: 7. CDR3 amino acids: CASSERTGGKDTQYF. The CDR3 DNA reads TGTGCCAGCAGCGAGAGGACAGGGGGCAAAGATACGCAGTATTTT.

The chain has TRBV5-4 and TRBJ2-3, with TRBD1 as a possible D gene (6 bases). This CDR3 region has 16 residues. V lost 2 bases and J 3 bases, leaving 16 bases between the germline ends. Per germline, CDR1 SGHNT and CDR2 YYREEE (reference sequence). CDR3 nucleotide sequence: TGTGCCAGCAGCTTACAGGGCGTCGGCTCAACAGATACGCAGTATTTT. This encodes CASSLQGVGSTDTQYF.

The chain has TRBV5-6 and TRBJ1-5, with a tentative D call TRBD1 (6 bases). This CDR3 has 18 amino acids. V lost 1 base, J lost 2 bases, and 19 bases lay in between. The V gene's germline CDR1 is SGHDT and CDR2 YYEEEE. Written as DNA, the CDR3 is TGTGCCAGCAGCTTGAAGGGGGTTGGATATAGTGGCAATCAGCCCCAGCATTTT. This gives the protein CASSLKGVGYSGNQPQHF.

This CDR3 reads CASSPGQVGSNQPQHF. The CDR3 DNA follows: TGTGCCAGCTCACCAGGACAGGTGGGGAGCAATCAGCCCCAGCATTTT. The chain uses TRBV18 and TRBJ1-5; 7 bases agree with TRBD1. With V trimmed by 2 bases and J by 1 base, 5 bases remained unmatched. CDR3 length equals 16 residues. Germline V lookup: CDR1 KGHSH, CDR2 LQKENI.

The rearrangement uses TRBV11-1 and TRBJ2-7; the D gene is possibly TRBD1 (5 bases). Germline V gene lookup returns CDR1 SGHAT and CDR2 FQDESV (reference sequence). The V gene lost 1 base and the J gene lost 6 bases, with 13 bases spanning the gap. The CDR3 totals 14 residues. CDR3 nucleotide sequence: TGTGCCAGCAGCTTAGAGGCAGGGTCGGGCGAGCAGTACTTC. It yields the protein CASSLEAGSGEQYF.

The CDR3 nucleotides are TGCGCCAGCAGCCAACGGGACAGGGAGAACACTGAAGCTTTCTTT. It encodes CASSQRDRENTEAFF. The chain links TRBV4-1 to TRBJ1-1; 9 nucleotides match TRBD1. The V gene end was trimmed by 2 bases and the J gene end by 1 base; junction bases not matched to a gene: 2. The germline CDR1 and CDR2 sequences are MGHRA and YSYEKL. The CDR3 consists of 15 residues.

CDR3 in amino acids: CASSYLDRVAEAFF. The CDR3 coding sequence is TGTGCCAGCAGTTACCTTGACAGGGTTGCCGAAGCTTTCTTT. The genes are TRBV6-5 and TRBJ1-1; TRBD1 aligns across 7 bases. V lost 2 bases and J lost 8; bases outside the gene matches: 8. The CDR3 has 14 amino acids. Germline values: CDR1 MNHEY, CDR2 SVGAGI.

This rearrangement joins TRBV5-4 to TRBJ1-5; the D gene is possibly TRBD1 (6 bases). This CDR3 contains 14 residues. Per germline, CDR1 SGHNT and CDR2 YYREEE (reference sequence). V was trimmed by 4 bases and J by 1 base, leaving 9 bases between them. CDR3 DNA sequence: TGTGCCAGCAGCCGTCAGGGGAGCAATCAGCCCCAGCATTTT. Translating gives CASSRQGSNQPQHF.

This sequence joins TRBV5-6 and TRBJ1-1; a weak D match, TRBD1 (5 bases). Trimming took off 0 bases at V and 5 bases at J, with 14 bases between the two ends. The CDR3 runs to 15 residues. The germline V gene has CDR1 SGHDT and CDR2 YYEEEE. This chain's CDR3 is CASSLGGVARTEAFF. The DNA of the CDR3 is TGTGCCAGCAGCTTGGGAGGGGTAGCGCGGACTGAAGCTTTCTTT.

The rearrangement joins TRBV6-6 to TRBJ1-4; no firm D call. Germline assignment: CDR1 MNHNY and CDR2 SVGAGI (reference sequence). Trimming cost V 6 bases and J 5 bases, with 13 bases left between them. The CDR3 totals 14 residues. The CDR3 DNA follows: TGTGCCAGCAGGGCCACGGTGCCAAATGAAAAACTGTTTTTT. It is translated as CASRATVPNEKLFF.

V is TRBV6-1 and J is TRBJ2-2; the D gene is possibly TRBD1 (6 bases). V was pared by 2 bases and J by 5 bases, with 15 bases between. Germline loops: CDR1 MNHNS, CDR2 SASEGT. The CDR3 is 16 amino acids. The CDR3 reads CASSERQATGTGELFF. CDR3 nucleotides: TGTGCCAGCAGTGAAAGACAGGCCACGGGAACCGGGGAGCTGTTTTTT.

The DNA for the CDR3 is TGTGCCAGCAGCTTCACAACAGGGGGCCAAGAGACCCAGTACTTC. It yields the protein CASSFTTGGQETQYF. V usage is TRBV7-6 and J usage is TRBJ2-5; 8 bases line up with TRBD1. The CDR3 totals 15 residues. Germline V gives CDR1 SGHVS, CDR2 FNYEAQ. Germline trimming cut 3 bases from V and 1 base from J; bases unmatched to any gene: 4.

J is TRBJ2-1 and V is TRBV21-1; the listed D gene, TRBD1, was not tested against the DNA. TRBV21-1 is a pseudogene locus. This CDR3 is 17 amino acids long. CDR3 residues: CASSKVTGTGTYNEQFF. In nucleotides, the CDR3 is TGTGCCAGCAGCAAAGTGACGGGGACAGGGACCTACAATGAGCAGTTCTTC.

This clone was found a few times. The gene calls are TRBV10-1 and TRBJ2-3; either TRBD1 or TRBD2 may supply D (5 bases each). Deletions cut 0 bases from V and 6 bases from J, with 13 bases between. In germline, CDR1 is WNHNN, CDR2 SYGVQD (reference sequence). The CDR3 extends over 15 amino acids. The CDR3 is CASSESGGTIDTQYF. The CDR3 DNA reads TGCGCCAGCAGTGAGTCTGGGGGAACGATTGATACGCAGTATTTT.

V usage is TRBV19 and J usage is TRBJ2-7; the match to TRBD1 covers 9 bases. The germline V gene has CDR1 LNHDA and CDR2 SQIVND (reference sequence). The CDR3 loop spans 15 amino acids. The ends lost 5 bases at V and 3 bases at J; junction bases unmatched: 8. The CDR3 sequence: CASSQPGQGFYEQYF. CDR3 in DNA: TGTGCCAGTAGTCAACCGGGACAGGGTTTCTACGAGCAGTACTTC.

The chain combines TRBV6-6 with TRBJ2-3; D uncertain. The ends were cut back, 5 bases at V and 3 bases at J, with 6 bases in the middle. CDR1 and CDR2 (germline): MNHNY, SVGAGI (reference sequence). CDR3 length: 12 residues. In nucleotides, the CDR3 is TGTGCCAGCAGTCTCCAGACAGATACGCAGTATTTT. This translates into CASSLQTDTQYF.